The T cell receptor beta chain under discussion was sequenced for a study of blood T cell repertoires in COVID-19. Looking at the study overall: Collection of acute and convalescent COVID-19 samples took place in the United States, Italy and Spain. T cells, B-cell-depleted T cells, or PBMCs provided the cDNA or gDNA that served as material.

CDR1 and CDR2 (germline): PRHDT, FYEKMQ (reference sequence). The CDR3 covers 14 residues. The V segment lost 5 bases and the J segment 0 bases; nucleotides outside the gene matches: 4. In the study's own analysis: From reference gene primer amplification, estimates of nucleated cell counts were derived. The repertoire was sequenced with immunoSEQ multiplex PCR; TCRdb's copy has only in-frame clones and lacks some. The D gene and trimming were derived from the DNA, and the V and J assignments and clone size from that table. The table lists 100,000 to 120,000 clones, 81% of them singletons, with approximately 38% in the top ten.

Input material: peripheral blood. The chain combines TRBV13 with TRBJ2-7, with 7 bases matching TRBD1. This sequence originates from a man at least 80 years old with acute or convalescent COVID-19. The CDR3 protein is CASSLGQSSYEQYF. In nucleotides, the CDR3 is TGTGCCAGCAGCCTGGGACAGAGCTCCTACGAGCAGTACTTC.